Below are 16 T cell receptor beta chains sequenced from a single sample in a study of T cells in Graves' hyperthyroidism and ophthalmopathy. TCR beta CDR3 regions were amplified from RNA. HTBI primers drove first-round RT-PCR of the TCR CDR3. TCRdb re-analysed the multiplex PCR reads in MiXCR, keeping a single row per CDR3 protein. The sample has 480,000 or so distinct CDR3 sequences, 35% to 50% seen once. Input material: peripheral blood or thyroid tissue (not recorded which). These receptors were taken from an adult woman with Graves' disease, either hyperthyroidism or ophthalmopathy (not recorded which).

V and J are TRBV9 and TRBJ2-7; 9 bases match TRBD1. The CDR3 covers 13 residues. V was pared by 3 bases and J by 6 bases, with 4 bases of the junction left unmatched. Germline values: CDR1 SGDLS, CDR2 YYNGEE. CDR3 DNA sequence: TGTGCCAGCAGCGAGACGACAGGGGGCGAGCAGTACTTC. It encodes CASSETTGGEQYF.

This clonotype was observed many times. The V call is TRBV5-1, the J call TRBJ2-2; unclear D gene. The CDR3 has 15 residues. The germline V and J ends were trimmed by 2 bases and 1 base, with 9 bases remaining between them. Germline-derived CDR1 and CDR2 are SGHRS and YFSETQ. The CDR3 region is CASSFQRLNTGELFF. DNA for the CDR3: TGCGCCAGCAGCTTCCAAAGGCTGAACACCGGGGAGCTGTTTTTT.

The table lists this clonotype with many counts. The chain uses TRBV20-1 and TRBJ2-7; 8 nucleotides align to TRBD2. Germline loops: CDR1 DFQATT, CDR2 SNEGSKA (reference sequence). V lost 5 bases to trimming and J lost 2 bases; unmatched junction nucleotides: 5. This CDR3 has 13 amino acids. CDR3 DNA: TGCAGTGCTGGGACTAGTAGTACCTACGAGCAGTACTTC. As protein: CSAGTSSTYEQYF.

The chain is built from TRBV7-3 and TRBJ1-1; D is uncertain. V lost 2 bases, J lost 3 bases, and 7 bases lay in between. The CDR3 is 13 residues long. The germline CDR1 and CDR2 sequences are SGHTA and FQGTGA. The CDR3 protein is CASSLDTYTEAFF. CDR3 in DNA: TGTGCCAGCAGCTTAGACACTTACACTGAAGCTTTCTTT.

This clonotype was counted many times. The chain couples TRBV5-6 to TRBJ1-1; D not certain. The CDR3 spans 14 residues. CDR1 is SGHDT, CDR2 YYEEEE, per germline. V dropped 0 bases and J dropped 5 bases, with 11 bases sitting between them. Here the CDR3 DNA reads TGTGCCAGCAGCTTGGTTCAGGCTGGGACTGAAGCTTTCTTT. Its protein is CASSLVQAGTEAFF.

This clonotype showed up many times. The chain carries TRBV20-1 and TRBJ1-4; D not resolved. This CDR3 comprises 10 residues. Between the trimmed V and J ends, which lost 6 bases and 5 bases, there was a span of 4 bases. The germline CDR1 and CDR2 sequences are DFQATT and SNEGSKA (reference sequence). The CDR3 coding sequence is TGCAGTGCCAAAAATGAAAAACTGTTTTTT. The encoded protein is CSAKNEKLFF.

This clonotype has a handful of counts. The rearrangement joins TRBV6-1 to TRBJ2-7, with D possibly being TRBD1 (6 bases). V gave up 8 bases and J gave up 4 bases, with 15 bases separating them. The CDR3 runs 13 residues. The germline gives CDR1 MNHNS, CDR2 SASEGT. The CDR3: CASERTENYEQYF. The DNA for the CDR3 is TGTGCCAGCGAAAGGACAGAGAATTACGAGCAGTACTTC.

The sample holds many counts of this clonotype. The chain carries TRBV19 and TRBJ2-2; D could derive from TRBD1 or TRBD2 (5 bases each). V was clipped by 5 bases and J by 4 bases, with 11 bases between them. Germline CDR1 reads LNHDA; CDR2 reads SQIVND (reference sequence). The CDR3 covers 14 residues. CDR3 sequence (DNA): TGTGCCAGTAGTTCCGGGACCCTCACCGGGGAGCTGTTTTTT. As protein: CASSSGTLTGELFF.

The rearrangement uses TRBV2 and TRBJ1-5, with D unresolved. CDR3 length: 14 residues. Per the germline V gene, CDR1 is SNHLY and CDR2 is FYNNEI. Trimming pared 2 bases from V and 5 bases from J, leaving 10 bases between. The CDR3 loop reads CASSEKGFYQPQHF. CDR3 coding DNA: TGTGCCAGCAGTGAAAAAGGGTTCTATCAGCCCCAGCATTTT.

About this clonotype: An end of the junction does not agree with germline; a read error may underlie this. The rearrangement uses TRBV10-3 and TRBJ1-3; D gene uncertain. This CDR3 region has 16 residues. CDR1 and CDR2 from the germline V gene are ENHRY and SYGVKD. Written as DNA, the CDR3 is TGTGCCAGCAGTGAAGTAGCCCCGGTAACTGGAAACACCATATATTTT. Its translation: CASSEVAPVTGNTIYF.

The J gene is TRBJ2-2, the V gene TRBV15, with D perhaps matching TRBD1 (5 bases). Germline loops: CDR1 LNHNV, CDR2 YYDKDF (reference sequence). This CDR3 has 17 residues. Trimming pared 3 bases from V and 8 bases from J, leaving 22 bases between. CDR3 residues: CATSSESSAGKAGELFF. CDR3 bases: TGTGCCACCAGCAGCGAGTCCTCGGCAGGGAAAGCTGGGGAGCTGTTTTTT.

The genes are TRBV4-1 and TRBJ2-7; tentatively, D is TRBD2 (5 bases). The CDR3 has 14 residues. The ends were cut back, 3 bases at V and 6 bases at J, with 15 bases in the middle. Germline assignment: CDR1 MGHRA and CDR2 YSYEKL. CDR3 residues: CASSQEEQRPEQYF. CDR3 sequence (DNA): TGCGCCAGCAGCCAGGAGGAACAGCGACCCGAGCAGTACTTC.

This sequence joins TRBV15 and TRBJ1-5; TRBD1 aligns across 7 bases. The CDR3 is made up of 16 amino acids. Unmatched junction bases numbered 7, after V lost 2 bases and J lost 3 bases. Per germline, CDR1 LNHNV and CDR2 YYDKDF (reference sequence). The CDR3 bases are TGTGCCACCAGCAGACAAGGGGGCTACCTCAATCAGCCCCAGCATTTT. Translating it yields CATSRQGGYLNQPQHF.

Only a few counts were recorded for this clonotype. The CDR3 region has the DNA TGTGCCAGTAGTCAGTCCAGGGGAGAACGAGAGACCCAGTACTTC. This sequence encodes CASSQSRGERETQYF. V and J are TRBV19 and TRBJ2-5, with D perhaps TRBD1 (6 bases). Per germline, CDR1 LNHDA and CDR2 SQIVND (reference sequence). Trimming stripped 5 bases from V and 4 bases from J, with 17 bases between. The CDR3 has 15 residues.

The rearrangement links TRBV19 to TRBJ2-7, with D tentatively TRBD1 or TRBD2 (6 bases each). From germline, CDR1 is LNHDA and CDR2 SQIVND (reference sequence). The V end was cut by 9 bases, the J end by 3 bases, with 18 bases between. The CDR3 totals 14 residues. This chain's CDR3 is CASSSRRGNYEQYF. As DNA, the CDR3 is TGTGCCAGCAGCTCCCGGAGGGGGAACTACGAGCAGTACTTC.

This clonotype appeared many times. This chain uses TRBV19 with TRBJ1-5; perhaps TRBD1 as D (5 bases). V dropped 4 bases and J dropped 0 bases, with 10 bases sitting between them. From germline, CDR1 is LNHDA and CDR2 SQIVND (reference sequence). The CDR3 has 15 residues. In nucleotides, the CDR3 is TGTGCCAGTAGTACCTTAGACAGTAGCAATCAGCCCCAGCATTTT. It is translated as CASSTLDSSNQPQHF.